This T cell receptor (beta chain) came from a study of T cell repertoires in cytomegalovirus infection. Study background: Well-studied HLA-B-restricted CMV epitopes were used in the study alongside recently identified HLA-C-restricted ones. Public TCR beta signatures marked donors with CMV infection and the matching HLA. Study results and caveats: HLA-C-restricted, CMV-specific TCR beta clonotypes were dominant ex vivo. Cumulated frequencies of public TCR beta families served to identify carriers of CMV plus the relevant HLA.

Each CDR3 protein gets one entry after TCRdb re-called the reads with MiXCR. Seen here are over 250,000 distinct CDR3 sequences, approximately 22% observed once, and the top ten hold approximately 19%. CDR3 length equals 14 residues. The V segment lost 3 bases and the J segment 7 bases; nucleotides outside the gene matches: 6. Turning to this clonotype: Its antigen is unidentified.

Here the sequenced sample was cultured PBMCs, taken from culture after CMV antigen stimulation. The clonotype comes from a human donor in good health (CMV status not recorded). Some clones in this sample may be carry-over from other donors' samples. V usage is TRBV12-3 or TRBV12-4 and J usage is TRBJ2-1; 7 nucleotides match TRBD2. CDR3 DNA sequence: TGTGCCAGCAGTTTGCGGGAGCTAAAGAATGAGCAGTTCTTC. This gives the protein CASSLRELKNEQFF.